These 14 T cell receptor beta chains share one sample of origin, sequenced in a study of identical twins. TCRdb reprocessed the 5' RACE reads with MiXCR, giving one entry per CDR3 protein. The sample has roughly 250,000 distinct CDR3 sequences, about 14% seen once. What was sequenced was memory (CD45RO+) T cells sorted from blood. These receptors all stem from a woman younger than 35 in good health.

This rearrangement joins TRBV20-1 to TRBJ2-1, with TRBD2 matching over 13 bases. V lost 6 bases and J lost 4; bases outside the gene matches: 9. Germline V CDR1 and CDR2: DFQATT, SNEGSKA (reference sequence). This CDR3 has 16 amino acids. CDR3 bases: TGCAGTGCCGAGCCTTGGACTAGCGGGGGATACAATGAGCAGTTCTTC. Translation gives CSAEPWTSGGYNEQFF.

This clonotype was picked up a small number of times. The chain employs TRBV3-1 and TRBJ2-3, with 9 bases fitting TRBD2. CDR1 is LGHDT, CDR2 YNNKEL, per germline (reference sequence). The CDR3 runs to 15 residues. V was clipped by 1 base and J by 4 bases; unmatched bases: 3. The DNA for the CDR3 is TGTGCCAGCAGCCAAGCGGGCGGGAGGGCAGATACGCAGTATTTT. Amino acids: CASSQAGGRADTQYF.

This clonotype was seen only once. The chain recombines TRBV3-1 with TRBJ1-1; a weak D match, TRBD1 (6 bases). Germline CDR1 LGHDT, CDR2 YNNKEL (reference sequence). Trimming took 1 base from V and 12 from J, leaving 12 bases between them. This CDR3 comprises 12 residues. CDR3 amino acids: CASSQVTGTTFF. CDR3 in DNA: TGTGCCAGCAGCCAAGTGACCGGGACAACTTTCTTT.

This clonotype has only a few counts. The chain has TRBV20-1 and TRBJ2-1; 10 nucleotides line up with TRBD2. V shed 0 bases, J shed 5 bases, and the junction held 10 bases outside the gene matches. The germline V gene encodes CDR1 DFQATT and CDR2 SNEGSKA (reference sequence). The CDR3 is made up of 17 amino acids. The CDR3 DNA is TGCAGTGCTAGAGAGGTAGCGGGGGGCAGGGCGCACAATGAGCAGTTCTTC. Translation gives CSAREVAGGRAHNEQFF.

The chain recombines TRBV12-3 or TRBV12-4 with TRBJ1-4; 9 nucleotides match TRBD1. V gave up 6 bases and J gave up 5 bases; unmatched junction bases: 7. The CDR3 covers 15 residues. CDR3 residues: CASSRTGGGNEKLFF. The DNA for the CDR3 is TGTGCCAGCAGCCGAACAGGGGGCGGGAATGAAAAACTGTTTTTT.

The V gene is TRBV19, the J gene TRBJ2-2; perhaps TRBD2 as D (5 bases). Trimming took 5 bases from V and 0 from J, leaving 13 bases between them. Germline loops: CDR1 LNHDA, CDR2 SQIVND (reference sequence). This CDR3 is 16 amino acids long. This CDR3 is CASSPGWRANTGELFF. The CDR3 DNA reads TGTGCCAGTAGTCCAGGTTGGCGGGCGAACACCGGGGAGCTGTTTTTT.

This chain uses TRBV11-3 with TRBJ2-2, with D possibly matching TRBD2 (5 bases). CDR1 is SGHNT and CDR2 is YENEEA in the germline V gene. The V end lost 6 bases, the J end lost 4 bases, and 12 bases lay between the germline ends. There are 14 residues in the CDR3. CDR3: CASRARGFTGELFF. The CDR3 coding sequence is TGTGCCAGCAGGGCCCGGGGTTTCACCGGGGAGCTGTTTTTT.

This clonotype was seen a few times. This CDR3 reads CASTADRGASYEQYF. Written as DNA, the CDR3 is TGTGCCAGCACTGCGGACAGGGGGGCCTCCTACGAGCAGTACTTC. This chain uses TRBV6-1 with TRBJ2-7; 10 nucleotides line up with TRBD1. The germline gives CDR1 MNHNS, CDR2 SASEGT. The J segment lost 0 bases and the V segment lost 7 bases, leaving 6 bases of the junction unmatched. The CDR3 runs to 15 residues.

The chain combines TRBV2 with TRBJ1-1; D gene unclear. With 7 bases removed from V and 0 bases from J, the gap between germline ends came to 9 bases. Germline loops: CDR1 SNHLY, CDR2 FYNNEI. This CDR3 has 13 amino acids. CDR3 region: CASNKVMNTEAFF. The CDR3 DNA reads as TGTGCCAGCAACAAAGTGATGAACACTGAAGCTTTCTTT.

The chain uses TRBV7-2 and TRBJ2-3; a weak D match, TRBD1 (5 bases). CDR1 is SGHTA, CDR2 FQGNSA, per germline. Trimming took off 3 bases at V and 4 bases at J, with 14 bases between the two ends. This CDR3 is built from 15 residues. For the CDR3, the DNA is TGTGCCAGCAGCTTTTACCAGGGTGCGGCAGATACGCAGTATTTT. It translates to CASSFYQGAADTQYF.

This clonotype has at least ten counts. The chain employs TRBV20-1 and TRBJ2-1; the D gene is possibly TRBD2 (6 bases). The V gene lost 7 bases and the J gene lost 9 bases, with 22 bases spanning the gap. The CDR3 runs 14 residues. Germline V gene lookup returns CDR1 DFQATT and CDR2 SNEGSKA (reference sequence). For the CDR3, the DNA is TGCAGTGTACCCCTCTTGACGGGAGCGGGTGAGCAGTTCTTC. Its protein is CSVPLLTGAGEQFF.

This clonotype was detected a few times. CDR3 in amino acids: CASSVSGRANGDTQYF. In DNA, the CDR3 is TGTGCCAGCAGCGTTAGCGGGAGGGCCAACGGGGATACGCAGTATTTT. This rearrangement joins TRBV9 to TRBJ2-3, with 11 positions matching TRBD2. Losses at the gene ends were 2 bases for V and 6 bases for J; bases not matched to a gene: 8. This CDR3 region has 16 residues. Germline V gives CDR1 SGDLS, CDR2 YYNGEE.

The J gene is TRBJ2-7, the V gene TRBV6-1; no definite D call. The CDR3 is made up of 13 amino acids. Looked up from germline, CDR1 is MNHNS and CDR2 is SASEGT. Trimming removed 7 bases at V and 3 bases at J, with 13 bases between. The CDR3 reads CASIGRNIYEQYF. CDR3 DNA: TGTGCCAGCATAGGCAGGAACATCTACGAGCAGTACTTC.

The sample holds a few counts of this clonotype. CDR3 amino acids: CASSDTSLADEDTQYF. CDR3 DNA sequence: TGTGCCAGCAGCGACACCTCACTAGCTGACGAAGATACGCAGTATTTT. V and J are TRBV7-9 and TRBJ2-3; tentative D call: TRBD2 (6 bases). Germline lookup yields CDR1 SEHNR and CDR2 FQNEAQ (reference sequence). V was cut by 5 bases and J by 5 bases, with 20 bases left in between. The CDR3 has 16 residues.